This T cell receptor (beta chain) was documented in a study of CD8 T cells in ankylosing spondylitis. The CDR3 runs to 16 residues. Germline V gene sequence: CDR1 LGHDT, CDR2 YNNKEL (reference sequence). Trimming removed 2 bases at V and 0 bases at J, with 10 bases between. TCRdb re-called the 5' RACE reads through MiXCR, storing one row per CDR3 protein. The data contain a few hundred thousand distinct CDR3 sequences, around 10% of them singletons. The sample comprised blood, either unsorted or a sorted T cell fraction (not recorded which). This chain connects TRBV3-1 to TRBJ2-2; D is undetermined. The receptor comes from a male donor with ankylosing spondylitis or in good health (not recorded which). The CDR3 coding sequence is TGTGCCAGCAGCCAACCTATGGGTGCGAACACCGGGGAGCTGTTTTTT. Amino acid sequence: CASSQPMGANTGELFF.